Each of the 16 T cell receptor beta chains below was sequenced from the same sample in a study of blood T cell repertoires in COVID-19. Sequenced by immunoSEQ multiplex PCR; TCRdb stores in-frame clones only, minus some. The sample contains roughly 49,000 clones, 70% to 90% of which appear only once. What was sequenced was peripheral blood. The receptors derive from a human donor in a cohort sampled during active COVID-19.

V usage is TRBV5-1 and J usage is TRBJ1-4; 7 nucleotides agree with TRBD1. V dropped 4 bases and J dropped 3; count of bases not matched to a gene: 9. Per the germline V gene, CDR1 is SGHRS and CDR2 is YFSETQ. The CDR3 totals 16 residues. CDR3 coding DNA: TGCGCCAGCAGCCCCTTAACAGGGGCCTCTAATGAAAAACTGTTTTTT. Translating gives CASSPLTGASNEKLFF. The full variable domain, rest sourced from reference TRBV5-1 and TRBJ1-4, is KAGVTQTPRYLIKTRGQQVTLSCSPISGHRSVSWYQQTPGQGLQFLFEYFSETQRNKGNFPGRFSGRQFSNSRSEMNVSTLELGDSALYLCASSPLTGASNEKLFFGSGTQLSVL.

The chain links TRBV5-1 to TRBJ2-7; possibly TRBD2 for D (6 bases). Trimming stripped 0 bases from V and 0 bases from J, with 7 bases between. CDR3 size: 14 residues. The germline V gene encodes CDR1 SGHRS and CDR2 YFSETQ. CDR3 nucleotides: TGCGCCAGCAGCTTGGGCGGGGACTCCTACGAGCAGTACTTC. It specifies CASSLGGDSYEQYF. Complete variable domain (other parts from reference TRBV5-1 and TRBJ2-7): KAGVTQTPRYLIKTRGQQVTLSCSPISGHRSVSWYQQTPGQGLQFLFEYFSETQRNKGNFPGRFSGRQFSNSRSEMNVSTLELGDSALYLCASSLGGDSYEQYFGPGTRLTVT.

The chain is built from TRBV19 and TRBJ2-2; 10 bases agree with TRBD1. V lost 5 bases to trimming and J lost 4 bases; unmatched junction nucleotides: 4. The CDR3 contains 15 residues. CDR1 and CDR2 (germline): LNHDA, SQIVND (reference sequence). CDR3 nucleotides: TGTGCCAGTAGTGCGACAGGGGGCGTCACCGGGGAGCTGTTTTTT. The encoded protein is CASSATGGVTGELFF.

The chain recombines TRBV14 with TRBJ2-3, with D perhaps TRBD2 (6 bases). Trimming took off 5 bases at V and 3 bases at J, with 21 bases between the two ends. Germline CDR1 SGHDN, CDR2 FVKESK. The CDR3 runs to 17 residues. This chain's CDR3 is CASSVRRAGGRTDTQYF. The CDR3 nucleotides read TGTGCCAGCAGCGTAAGGAGGGCAGGTGGTAGGACAGATACGCAGTATTTT.

The chain combines TRBV19 with TRBJ1-1; 8 nucleotides match TRBD1. The V gene end was trimmed by 3 bases and the J gene end by 1 base; junction bases not matched to a gene: 7. The CDR3 is 16 amino acids. From germline, CDR1 is LNHDA and CDR2 SQIVND (reference sequence). CDR3 nucleotides: TGTGCCAGTAGTATCTCCACAGGGGGAGGGAACACTGAAGCTTTCTTT. Protein product: CASSISTGGGNTEAFF.

V is TRBV29-1 and J is TRBJ1-2, with D possibly matching TRBD1 (6 bases). The length of the CDR3 is 13 residues. V was clipped by 7 bases and J by 1 base, with 13 bases between them. Germline CDR1 and CDR2: SQVTM and ANQGSEA. The CDR3 nucleotides are TGCAGCGCCACAGGGATTGTTAACTATGGCTACACCTTC. It encodes CSATGIVNYGYTF.

The rearrangement uses TRBV18 and TRBJ1-1; possibly TRBD1 for D (5 bases). This CDR3 is built from 15 residues. Trimming took off 2 bases at V and 0 bases at J, with 10 bases between the two ends. In germline, CDR1 is KGHSH, CDR2 LQKENI. CDR3 amino acids: CASSPADSLNTEAFF. The CDR3 nucleotides are TGTGCCAGCTCACCAGCCGACAGTTTGAACACTGAAGCTTTCTTT.

The chain combines TRBV7-9 with TRBJ2-1; TRBD2 matches 10 bases. This CDR3 has 15 amino acids. Losses at the gene ends were 4 bases for V and 9 bases for J; bases not matched to a gene: 9. Germline loops: CDR1 SEHNR, CDR2 FQNEAQ (reference sequence). This CDR3 is CASSYGTSERGEQFF. In DNA, the CDR3 is TGTGCCAGCAGCTACGGGACTAGCGAGCGAGGTGAGCAGTTCTTC. The full variable domain, in which reference TRBV7-9 and TRBJ2-1 provide the parts outside the CDR3, is DTGVSQNPRHKITKRGQNVTFRCDPISEHNRLYWYRQTLGQGPEFLTYFQNEAQLEKSRLLSDRFSAERPKGSFSTLEIQRTEQGDSAMYLCASSYGTSERGEQFFGPGTRLTVL.

Note on this clone: Distinct nucleotide sequences in the sample also encode this CDR3. V usage is TRBV9 and J usage is TRBJ2-1; 8 nucleotides align to TRBD2. The CDR3 is 16 amino acids. The V and J ends lost 2 bases and 1 base, in that order; junction bases with no gene match: 5. CDR1 is SGDLS, CDR2 YYNGEE, per germline. CDR3 region: CASSVAGTRSYNEQFF. The CDR3 DNA reads TGTGCCAGCAGCGTGGCTGGGACTAGATCCTACAATGAGCAGTTCTTC.

The chain combines TRBV5-4 with TRBJ2-1; 7 bases are shared with TRBD1. V shed 4 bases and J 6 bases; nucleotides not matched to a gene: 4. CDR1 is SGHNT, CDR2 YYREEE, per germline (reference sequence). There are 13 residues in the CDR3. The CDR3 bases are TGTGCCAGCAGCGTGACAGGGCGCAATGAGCAGTTCTTC. Amino acids: CASSVTGRNEQFF.

The chain is built from TRBV6-5 and TRBJ1-5, with TRBD1 matching 8 bases. The V segment lost 4 bases and the J segment 6 bases; nucleotides outside the gene matches: 11. CDR1 and CDR2 from the germline V gene are MNHEY and SVGAGI. CDR3 length: 16 residues. The CDR3: CASSSLDRVGSQPQHF. The CDR3 nucleotides are TGTGCCAGCAGTTCTCTGGACAGGGTGGGGAGTCAGCCCCAGCATTTT.

V usage is TRBV5-1 and J usage is TRBJ2-3; 9 nucleotides agree with TRBD1. The trim removed 3 bases at V and 4 bases at J, leaving 6 bases unmatched. Germline V gene data show CDR1 as SGHRS and CDR2 as YFSETQ. There are 15 residues in the CDR3. CDR3 DNA sequence: TGCGCCAGCAGCTCGGGACAGGGTGGCTCAGATACGCAGTATTTT. Its translation is CASSSGQGGSDTQYF.

Only a few counts were recorded for this clone. The V call is TRBV5-1, the J call TRBJ2-2, with D maybe TRBD2 (5 bases). This CDR3 is 15 amino acids long. V was pared by 0 bases and J by 4 bases, with 10 bases between. CDR1 SGHRS and CDR2 YFSETQ come from the germline V gene. CDR3 sequence: CASSLEAGLTGELFF. The CDR3, as DNA: TGCGCCAGCAGCTTGGAGGCGGGTCTCACCGGGGAGCTGTTTTTT.

V and J are TRBV9 and TRBJ2-3; the D gene is possibly TRBD2 (6 bases). CDR1 SGDLS and CDR2 YYNGEE come from the germline V gene. V was shortened by 4 bases and J by 6 bases, with 24 bases between the two germline ends. This CDR3 is built from 17 residues. CDR3 sequence (DNA): TGTGCCAGCAGCTTTAGCGTAAGCGCCGGAGGGGAGGATACGCAGTATTTT. Translating it yields CASSFSVSAGGEDTQYF.

This clone was recorded once. The chain recombines TRBV6-5 with TRBJ2-2; 11 bases line up with TRBD1. Germline assignment: CDR1 MNHEY and CDR2 SVGAGI. With 6 bases clipped from V and 4 bases from J, the junction kept 1 base outside the gene matches. The CDR3 runs 14 residues. The CDR3: CASRGTGGTGELFF. The CDR3 region has the DNA TGTGCCAGCAGGGGGACAGGGGGCACCGGGGAGCTGTTTTTT.

In nucleotides, the CDR3 is TGTGCCAGCCGAGGCGGCACAGATACGCAGTATTTT. It translates to CASRGGTDTQYF. This chain uses TRBV7-9 with TRBJ2-3; D is uncertain. V was pared by 8 bases and J by 1 base, with 7 bases between. Germline V gives CDR1 SEHNR, CDR2 FQNEAQ (reference sequence). The length of the CDR3 is 12 residues.